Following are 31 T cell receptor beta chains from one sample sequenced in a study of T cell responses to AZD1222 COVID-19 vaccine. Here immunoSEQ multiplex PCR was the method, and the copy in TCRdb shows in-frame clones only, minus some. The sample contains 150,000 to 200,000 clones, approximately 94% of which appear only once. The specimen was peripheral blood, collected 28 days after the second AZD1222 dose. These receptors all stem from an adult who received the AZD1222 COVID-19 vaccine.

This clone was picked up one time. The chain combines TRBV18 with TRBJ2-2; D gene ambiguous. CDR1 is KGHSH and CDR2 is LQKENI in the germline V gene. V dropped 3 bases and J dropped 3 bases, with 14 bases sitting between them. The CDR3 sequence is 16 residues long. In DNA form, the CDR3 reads TGTGCCAGCTCACCTCTGACGGGCGGAGACACCGGGGAGCTGTTTTTT. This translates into CASSPLTGGDTGELFF.

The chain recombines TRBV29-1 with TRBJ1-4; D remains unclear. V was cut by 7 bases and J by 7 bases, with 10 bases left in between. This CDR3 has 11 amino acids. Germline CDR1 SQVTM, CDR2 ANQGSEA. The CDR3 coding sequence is TGCAGCGCCCTGGCTGCTGAAAAACTGTTTTTT. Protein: CSALAAEKLFF.

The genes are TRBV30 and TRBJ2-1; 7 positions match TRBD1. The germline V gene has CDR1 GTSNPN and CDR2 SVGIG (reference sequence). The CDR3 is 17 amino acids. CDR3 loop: CALFGGQVGVSYNEQFF. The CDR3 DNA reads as TGTGCTCTCTTTGGCGGACAGGTTGGGGTATCCTACAATGAGCAGTTCTTC.

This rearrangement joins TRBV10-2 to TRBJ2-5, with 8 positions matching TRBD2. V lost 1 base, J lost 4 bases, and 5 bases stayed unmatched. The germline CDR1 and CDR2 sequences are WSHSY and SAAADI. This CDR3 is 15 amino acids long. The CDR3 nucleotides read TGCGCCAGCAGTGAGTGGACTAGCACCGGAGAGACCCAGTACTTC. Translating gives CASSEWTSTGETQYF.

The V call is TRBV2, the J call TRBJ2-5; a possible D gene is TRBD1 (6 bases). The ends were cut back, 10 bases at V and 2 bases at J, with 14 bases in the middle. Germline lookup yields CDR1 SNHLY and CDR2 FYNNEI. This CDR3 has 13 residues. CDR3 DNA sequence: TGTGCCATCACCGGGACACTTCAAGAGACCCAGTACTTC. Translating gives CAITGTLQETQYF.

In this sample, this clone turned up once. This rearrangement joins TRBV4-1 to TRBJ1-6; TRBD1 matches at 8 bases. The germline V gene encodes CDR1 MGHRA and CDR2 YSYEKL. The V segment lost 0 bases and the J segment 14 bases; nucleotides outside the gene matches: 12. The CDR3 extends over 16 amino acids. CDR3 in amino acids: CASSQDQGAVGFTLHF. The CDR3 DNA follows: TGCGCCAGCAGCCAAGATCAGGGGGCGGTGGGATTCACCCTCCACTTT.

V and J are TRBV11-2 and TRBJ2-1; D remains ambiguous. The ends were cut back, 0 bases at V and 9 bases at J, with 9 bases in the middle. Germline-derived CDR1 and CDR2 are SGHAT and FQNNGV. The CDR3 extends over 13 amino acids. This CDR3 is CASSLDLWSEQFF. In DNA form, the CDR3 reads TGTGCCAGCAGCTTAGATTTGTGGTCTGAGCAGTTCTTC. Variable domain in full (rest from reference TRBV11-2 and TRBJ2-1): EAGVAQSPRYKIIEKRQSVAFWCNPISGHATLYWYQQILGQGPKLLIQFQNNGVVDDSQLPKDRFSAERLKGVDSTLKIQPAKLEDSAVYLCASSLDLWSEQFFGPGTRLTVL.

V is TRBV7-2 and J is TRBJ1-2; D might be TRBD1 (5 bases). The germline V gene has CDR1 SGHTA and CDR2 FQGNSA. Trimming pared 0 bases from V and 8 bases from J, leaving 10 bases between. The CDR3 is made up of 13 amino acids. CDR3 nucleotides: TGTGCCAGCAGCTTAGCGCTAGGGGCAGGCTACACCTTC. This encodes CASSLALGAGYTF.

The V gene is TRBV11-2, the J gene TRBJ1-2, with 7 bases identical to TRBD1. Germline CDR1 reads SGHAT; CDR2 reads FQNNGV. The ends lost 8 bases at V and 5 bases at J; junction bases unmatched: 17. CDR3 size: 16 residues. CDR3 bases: TGTGCCAGCCGGGGTTTTGGGACAGCCCGGGGGTATGGCTACACCTTC. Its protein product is CASRGFGTARGYGYTF.

CDR3 protein: CASSFTSRGGRTEAFF. Written as DNA, the CDR3 is TGTGCCAGCAGTTTCACCTCTCGGGGGGGGAGGACTGAAGCTTTCTTT. The gene calls are TRBV28 and TRBJ1-1, with D perhaps TRBD1 (5 bases). The CDR3 is 16 amino acids. Germline V gene lookup returns CDR1 MDHEN and CDR2 SYDVKM. Trimming removed 3 bases from V and 5 bases from J, with 19 bases in between.

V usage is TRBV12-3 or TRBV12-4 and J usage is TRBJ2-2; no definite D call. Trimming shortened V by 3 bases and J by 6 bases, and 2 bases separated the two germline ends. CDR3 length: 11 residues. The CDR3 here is CASSFPGELFF. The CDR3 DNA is TGTGCCAGCAGTTTCCCCGGGGAGCTGTTTTTT.

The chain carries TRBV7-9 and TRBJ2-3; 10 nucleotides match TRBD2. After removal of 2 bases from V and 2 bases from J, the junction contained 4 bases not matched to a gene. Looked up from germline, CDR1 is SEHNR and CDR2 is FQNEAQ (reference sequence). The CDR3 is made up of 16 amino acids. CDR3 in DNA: TGTGCCAGCAGCTTACTAGCGGGAGAGGTCACAGATACGCAGTATTTT. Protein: CASSLLAGEVTDTQYF.

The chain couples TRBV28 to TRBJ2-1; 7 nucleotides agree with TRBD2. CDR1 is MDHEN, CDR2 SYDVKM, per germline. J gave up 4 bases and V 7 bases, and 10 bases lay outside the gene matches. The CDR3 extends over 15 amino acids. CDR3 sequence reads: CASTPATSRYNEQFF. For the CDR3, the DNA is TGTGCCAGCACCCCAGCGACTAGCCGGTACAATGAGCAGTTCTTC.

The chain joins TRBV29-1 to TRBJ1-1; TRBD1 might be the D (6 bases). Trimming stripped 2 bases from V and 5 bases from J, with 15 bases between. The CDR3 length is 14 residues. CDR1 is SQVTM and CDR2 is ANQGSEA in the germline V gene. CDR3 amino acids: CSVERGGGGTEAFF. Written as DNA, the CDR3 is TGCAGCGTTGAAAGAGGGGGAGGGGGAACTGAAGCTTTCTTT. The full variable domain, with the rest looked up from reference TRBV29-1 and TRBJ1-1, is SAVISQKPSRDICQRGTSLTIQCQVDSQVTMMFWYRQQPGQSLTLIATANQGSEATYESGFVIDKFPISRPNLTFSTLTVSNMSPEDSSIYLCSVERGGGGTEAFFGQGTRLTVV.

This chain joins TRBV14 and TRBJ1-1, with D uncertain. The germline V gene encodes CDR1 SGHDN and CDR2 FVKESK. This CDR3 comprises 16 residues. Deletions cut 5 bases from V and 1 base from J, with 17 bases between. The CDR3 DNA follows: TGTGCCAGCAGCAAATCGGGAGAAACCCCGAACACTGAAGCTTTCTTT. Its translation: CASSKSGETPNTEAFF.

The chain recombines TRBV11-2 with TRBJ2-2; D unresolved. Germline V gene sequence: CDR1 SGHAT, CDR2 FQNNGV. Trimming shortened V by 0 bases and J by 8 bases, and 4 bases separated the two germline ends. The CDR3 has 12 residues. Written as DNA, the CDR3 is TGTGCCAGCAGCTTAGATTTTGGGGAGCTGTTTTTT. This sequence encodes CASSLDFGELFF.

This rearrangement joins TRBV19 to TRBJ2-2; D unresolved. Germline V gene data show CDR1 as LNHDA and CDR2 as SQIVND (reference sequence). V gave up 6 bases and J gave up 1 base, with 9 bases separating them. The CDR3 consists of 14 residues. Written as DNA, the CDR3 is TGTGCCAGTAGAAGGTTAGGGAACACCGGGGAGCTGTTTTTT. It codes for CASRRLGNTGELFF.

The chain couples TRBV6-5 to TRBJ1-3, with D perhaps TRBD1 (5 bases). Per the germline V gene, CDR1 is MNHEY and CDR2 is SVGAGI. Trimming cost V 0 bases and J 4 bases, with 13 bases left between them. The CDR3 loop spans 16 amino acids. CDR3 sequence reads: CASSYSTGLRGNTIYF. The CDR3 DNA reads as TGTGCCAGCAGTTACTCAACGGGGCTCCGGGGAAACACCATATATTTT.

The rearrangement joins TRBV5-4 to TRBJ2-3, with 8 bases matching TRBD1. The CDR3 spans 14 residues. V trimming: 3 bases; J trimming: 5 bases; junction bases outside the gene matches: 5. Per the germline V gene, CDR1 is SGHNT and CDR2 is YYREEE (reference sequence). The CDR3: CASSSGQGGDTQYF. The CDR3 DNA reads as TGTGCCAGCAGCTCCGGACAGGGTGGAGATACGCAGTATTTT.

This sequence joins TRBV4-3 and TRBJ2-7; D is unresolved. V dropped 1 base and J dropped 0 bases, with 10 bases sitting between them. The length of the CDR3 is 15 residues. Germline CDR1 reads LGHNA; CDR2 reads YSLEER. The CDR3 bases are TGCGCCAGCAGCCAAGTTGACCGGAGCTCCTACGAGCAGTACTTC. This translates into CASSQVDRSSYEQYF.

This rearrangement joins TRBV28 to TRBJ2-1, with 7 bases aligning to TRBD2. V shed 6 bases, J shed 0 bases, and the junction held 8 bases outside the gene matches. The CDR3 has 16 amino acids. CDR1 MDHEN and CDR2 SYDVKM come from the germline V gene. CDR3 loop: CASSRAGVLSYNEQFF. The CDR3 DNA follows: TGTGCCAGCAGCCGGGCGGGAGTTCTCTCCTACAATGAGCAGTTCTTC.

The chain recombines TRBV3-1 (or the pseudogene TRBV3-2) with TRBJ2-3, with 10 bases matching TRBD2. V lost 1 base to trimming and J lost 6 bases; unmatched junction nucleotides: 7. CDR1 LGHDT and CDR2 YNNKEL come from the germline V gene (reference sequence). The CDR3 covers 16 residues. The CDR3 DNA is TGTGCCAGCAGCCAAGGAATAGCGGGAGGTGTGGATACGCAGTATTTT. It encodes CASSQGIAGGVDTQYF.

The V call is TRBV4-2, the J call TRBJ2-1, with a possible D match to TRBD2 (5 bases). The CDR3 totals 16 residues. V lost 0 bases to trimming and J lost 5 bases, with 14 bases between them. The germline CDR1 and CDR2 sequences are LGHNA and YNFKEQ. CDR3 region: CASSQDQMAGNNEQFF. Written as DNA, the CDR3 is TGTGCCAGCAGCCAAGACCAGATGGCGGGCAACAATGAGCAGTTCTTC.

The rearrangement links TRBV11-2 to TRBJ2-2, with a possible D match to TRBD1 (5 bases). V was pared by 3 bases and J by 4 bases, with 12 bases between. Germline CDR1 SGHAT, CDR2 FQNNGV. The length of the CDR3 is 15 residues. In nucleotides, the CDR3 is TGTGCCAGCAGCTTTATTAGGGGATCCACCGGGGAGCTGTTTTTT. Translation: CASSFIRGSTGELFF.

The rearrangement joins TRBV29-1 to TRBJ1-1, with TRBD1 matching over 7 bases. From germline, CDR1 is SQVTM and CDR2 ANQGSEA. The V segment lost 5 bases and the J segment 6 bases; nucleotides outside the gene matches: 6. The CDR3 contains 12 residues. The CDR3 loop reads CSVQGVSAEAFF. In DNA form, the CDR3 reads TGCAGCGTTCAGGGGGTATCGGCTGAAGCTTTCTTT.

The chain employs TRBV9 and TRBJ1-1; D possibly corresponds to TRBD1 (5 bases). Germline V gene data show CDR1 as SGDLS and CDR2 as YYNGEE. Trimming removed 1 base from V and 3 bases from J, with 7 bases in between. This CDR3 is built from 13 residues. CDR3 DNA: TGTGCCAGCAGCGTACGGGGGGACACTGAAGCTTTCTTT. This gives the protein CASSVRGDTEAFF.

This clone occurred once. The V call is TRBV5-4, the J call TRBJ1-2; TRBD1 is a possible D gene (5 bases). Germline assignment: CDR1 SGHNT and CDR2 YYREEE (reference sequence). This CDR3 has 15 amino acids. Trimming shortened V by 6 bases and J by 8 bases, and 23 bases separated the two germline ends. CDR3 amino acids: CASTLGSPGTRGYTF. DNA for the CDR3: TGTGCCAGCACCCTGGGGTCCCCAGGGACGAGGGGCTACACCTTC.

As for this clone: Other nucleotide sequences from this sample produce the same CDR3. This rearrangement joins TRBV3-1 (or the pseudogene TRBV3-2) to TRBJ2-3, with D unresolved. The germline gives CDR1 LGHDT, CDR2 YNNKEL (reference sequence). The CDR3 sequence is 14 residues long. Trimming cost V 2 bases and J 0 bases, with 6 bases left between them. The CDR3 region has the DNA TGTGCCAGCAGCCAAACTTCTAGCACAGATACGCAGTATTTT. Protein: CASSQTSSTDTQYF.

The chain's CDR3 is CATSRGRQGASEAFF. DNA for the CDR3: TGTGCCACCAGCAGAGGTAGACAGGGGGCTTCTGAAGCTTTCTTT. This chain links TRBV15 with TRBJ1-1; 10 bases align to TRBD1. The CDR3 runs to 15 residues. Per germline, CDR1 LNHNV and CDR2 YYDKDF (reference sequence). Losses at the gene ends were 1 base for V and 6 bases for J; bases not matched to a gene: 5.

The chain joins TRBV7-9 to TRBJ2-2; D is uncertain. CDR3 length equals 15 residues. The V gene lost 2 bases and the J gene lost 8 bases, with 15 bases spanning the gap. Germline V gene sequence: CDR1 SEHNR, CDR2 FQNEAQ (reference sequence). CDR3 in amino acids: CASSLKRLGAGELFF. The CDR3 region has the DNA TGTGCCAGCAGCTTAAAGCGTTTAGGCGCAGGGGAGCTGTTTTTT.

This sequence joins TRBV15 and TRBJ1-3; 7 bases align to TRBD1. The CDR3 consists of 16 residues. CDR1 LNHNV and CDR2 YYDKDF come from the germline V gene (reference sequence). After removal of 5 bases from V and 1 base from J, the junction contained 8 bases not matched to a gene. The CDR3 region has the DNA TGTGCCACCAGCTTTAACAGGGGAGGGTCTGGAAACACCATATATTTT. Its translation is CATSFNRGGSGNTIYF.